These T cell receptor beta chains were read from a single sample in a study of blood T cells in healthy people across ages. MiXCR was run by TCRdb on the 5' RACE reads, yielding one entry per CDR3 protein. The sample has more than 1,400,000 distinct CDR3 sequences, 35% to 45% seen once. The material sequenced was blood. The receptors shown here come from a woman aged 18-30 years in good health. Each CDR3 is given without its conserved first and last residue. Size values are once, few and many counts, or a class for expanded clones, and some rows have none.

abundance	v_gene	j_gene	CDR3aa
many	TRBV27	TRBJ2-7	ASSLSIRSEQY
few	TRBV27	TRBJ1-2	ASSLSMGQGDT
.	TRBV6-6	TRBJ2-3	ASSRPEDNTQY
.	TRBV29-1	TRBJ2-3	SVVTSERANRGTQY
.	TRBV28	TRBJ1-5	ASSLLGGHRSNQPQH
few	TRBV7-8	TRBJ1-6	ASSLGGGINSPLH
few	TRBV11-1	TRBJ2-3	ASSSTPAVSTDTQY
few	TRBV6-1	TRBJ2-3	ASSVLRMVDTQY
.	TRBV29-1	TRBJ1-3	SADGGNTIY
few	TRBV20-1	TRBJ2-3	SARVAGAGTDTQY
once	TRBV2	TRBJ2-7	ASSPPGKLSYEQY
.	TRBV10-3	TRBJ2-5	AISDFQTAL
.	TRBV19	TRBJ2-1	ASSTPYNEQF
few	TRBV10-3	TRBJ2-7	AISGGQGDSYEQY
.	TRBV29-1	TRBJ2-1	SATASGLFNEQF
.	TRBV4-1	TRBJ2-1	SSSPIGLAGETKRSNEQF
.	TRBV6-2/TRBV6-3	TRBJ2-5	ASSWGETQS
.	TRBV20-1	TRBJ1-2	SAREVGQGAYGYT
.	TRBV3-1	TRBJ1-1	ASSQAGTGAEAF
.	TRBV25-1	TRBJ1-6	ASSELAGRRASYNSPLH
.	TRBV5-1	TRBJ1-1	ASSSRPENTEAF
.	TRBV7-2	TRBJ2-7	ASSLGRGGPYEQY
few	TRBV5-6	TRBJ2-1	ASSEKGAYNEQF
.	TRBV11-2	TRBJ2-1	ASSSHLVGGQF
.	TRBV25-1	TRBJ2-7	ASSATGTGTSYEQY
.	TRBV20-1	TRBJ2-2	SAPRQGNTGELF
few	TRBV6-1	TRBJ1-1	ASSAQGQGTEAF
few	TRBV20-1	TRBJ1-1	SAREGTGARTEAF
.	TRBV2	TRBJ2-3	ASSEWGGADTQY
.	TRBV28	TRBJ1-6	ASSGESSYNSPLH
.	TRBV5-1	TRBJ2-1	ASSLGLAVSSYNEQF
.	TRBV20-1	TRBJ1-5	SARHKNKLTDYSNQPQH
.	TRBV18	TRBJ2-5	ASSPNTGFETQY
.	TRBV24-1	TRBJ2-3	ATSVSGGEGADTQY
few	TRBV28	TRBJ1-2	ASSASRGVEGYT
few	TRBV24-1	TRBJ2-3	ATSDPVPGKTDTQY
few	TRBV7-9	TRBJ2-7	ASSLPDRVWSYEQY
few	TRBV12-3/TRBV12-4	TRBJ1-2	ASSRAGNNYGYT
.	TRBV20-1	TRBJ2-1	SAPRLEQF
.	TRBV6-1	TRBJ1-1	ASSERGWTEAF
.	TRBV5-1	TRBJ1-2	ASSLESASPYGYT